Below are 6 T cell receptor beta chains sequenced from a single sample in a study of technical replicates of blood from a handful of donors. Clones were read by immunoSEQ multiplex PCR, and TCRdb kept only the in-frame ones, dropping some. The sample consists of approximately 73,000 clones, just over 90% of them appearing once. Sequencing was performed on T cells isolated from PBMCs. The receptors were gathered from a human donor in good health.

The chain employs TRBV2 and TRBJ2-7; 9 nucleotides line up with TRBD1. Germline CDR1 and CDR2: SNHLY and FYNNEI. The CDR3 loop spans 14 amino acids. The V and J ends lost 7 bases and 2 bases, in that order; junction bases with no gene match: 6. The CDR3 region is CASTAGQGPYEQYF. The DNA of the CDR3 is TGTGCCAGCACCGCGGGACAGGGTCCCTACGAGCAGTACTTC.

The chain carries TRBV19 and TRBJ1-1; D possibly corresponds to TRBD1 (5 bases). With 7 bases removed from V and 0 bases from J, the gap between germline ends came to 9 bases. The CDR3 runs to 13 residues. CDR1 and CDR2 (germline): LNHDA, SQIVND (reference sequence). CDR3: CASTEGLNTEAFF. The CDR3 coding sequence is TGTGCCAGTACGGAGGGGTTGAACACTGAAGCTTTCTTT.

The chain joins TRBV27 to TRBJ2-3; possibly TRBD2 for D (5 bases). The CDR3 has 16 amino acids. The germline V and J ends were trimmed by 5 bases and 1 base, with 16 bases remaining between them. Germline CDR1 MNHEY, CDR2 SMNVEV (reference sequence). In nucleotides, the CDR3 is TGTGCCAGCAGTCTAAAAGAGGGTATAGGCACAGATACGCAGTATTTT. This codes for CASSLKEGIGTDTQYF.

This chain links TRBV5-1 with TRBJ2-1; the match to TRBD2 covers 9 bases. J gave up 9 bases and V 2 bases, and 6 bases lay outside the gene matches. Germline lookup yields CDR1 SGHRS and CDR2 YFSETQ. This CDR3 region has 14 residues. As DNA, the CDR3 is TGCGCCAGCAGCTTAGCGGGAGGTATGGGTGAGCAGTTCTTC. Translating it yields CASSLAGGMGEQFF.

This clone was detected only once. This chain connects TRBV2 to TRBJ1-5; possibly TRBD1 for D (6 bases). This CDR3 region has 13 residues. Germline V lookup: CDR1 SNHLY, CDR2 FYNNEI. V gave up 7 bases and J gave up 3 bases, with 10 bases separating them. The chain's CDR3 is CASKRGTNQPQHF. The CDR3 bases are TGTGCCAGCAAAAGGGGGACCAATCAGCCCCAGCATTTT.

CDR3 sequence: CAISEGQGRNSPLHF. CDR3 nucleotide sequence: TGTGCCATCAGTGAGGGGCAGGGTCGTAATTCACCCCTCCACTTT. The chain recombines TRBV10-3 with TRBJ1-6; D possibly corresponds to TRBD1 (5 bases). CDR3 length equals 15 residues. Germline V CDR1 and CDR2: ENHRY, SYGVKD. Trimming stripped 2 bases from V and 6 bases from J, with 11 bases between.